In its sample, the clone carrying this TCR beta chain was seen a few times. What it binds is unknown. This entry belongs to a study of neoadjuvant nivolumab and ipilimumab in lung cancer. Unmatched junction bases numbered 10, after V lost 4 bases and J lost 5 bases. Germline values: CDR1 SEHNR, CDR2 FQNEAQ (reference sequence). The CDR3 contains 15 residues. Profiled with immunoSEQ multiplex PCR; TCRdb holds only in-frame clones, not every one. The repertoire consists of about 23,000 clones, with more than 65% occurring once and the leading ten covering roughly 24%. Study-wide findings and caveats: Only two of four nivolumab-treated tumors gained richness and clonality by surgery.

Sample: peripheral blood, taken before neoadjuvant nivolumab, alone or with ipilimumab. The receptor comes from an adult with non-small cell lung cancer. V usage is TRBV7-9 and J usage is TRBJ2-7; 8 nucleotides match TRBD1. Here the CDR3 DNA reads TGTGCCAGCAGCTCTCGGACAGGGAAGAGCCACGAGCAGTACTTC. It encodes CASSSRTGKSHEQYF.